This T cell receptor beta chain was profiled in a study of early T cells in non-severe SARS-CoV-2 infection. Study context: The study sequenced bulk RNA from unsorted whole blood, with chains unpaired.

The CDR3 extends over 15 amino acids. Germline-derived CDR1 and CDR2 are KGHDR and SFDVKD. Between the trimmed V and J ends, which lost 2 bases and 2 bases, there was a span of 11 bases. TCRdb processed the 5' RACE reads anew with MiXCR; each CDR3 protein has one entry. In the table there are about 66,000 distinct CDR3 sequences, approximately 9% of which are singletons. The rearrangement links TRBV24-1 to TRBJ1-1; the D gene is possibly TRBD1 (5 bases). The sample taken for sequencing was whole blood. This clonotype originated in an adult who was a healthcare worker with PCR-confirmed SARS-CoV-2 infection or an uninfected control (not recorded which). CDR3 loop: CATSDSRAINTEAFF. For the CDR3, the DNA is TGTGCCACCAGTGATTCCAGGGCAATCAACACTGAAGCTTTCTTT.